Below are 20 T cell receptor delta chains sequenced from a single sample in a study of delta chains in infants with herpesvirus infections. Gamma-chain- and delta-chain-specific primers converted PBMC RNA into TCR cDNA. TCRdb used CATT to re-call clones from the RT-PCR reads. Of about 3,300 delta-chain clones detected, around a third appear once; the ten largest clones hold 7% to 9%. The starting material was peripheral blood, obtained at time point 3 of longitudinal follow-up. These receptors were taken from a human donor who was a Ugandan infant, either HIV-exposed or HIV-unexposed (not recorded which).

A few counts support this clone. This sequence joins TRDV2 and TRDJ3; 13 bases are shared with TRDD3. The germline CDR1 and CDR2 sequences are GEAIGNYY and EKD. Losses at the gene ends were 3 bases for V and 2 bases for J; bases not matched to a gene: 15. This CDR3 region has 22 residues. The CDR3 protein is CACDVLVLGDTETTWDTRQMFF. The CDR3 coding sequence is TGTGCCTGTGACGTCCTAGTACTGGGGGATACGGAGACCACCTGGGACACCCGACAGATGTTTTTC.

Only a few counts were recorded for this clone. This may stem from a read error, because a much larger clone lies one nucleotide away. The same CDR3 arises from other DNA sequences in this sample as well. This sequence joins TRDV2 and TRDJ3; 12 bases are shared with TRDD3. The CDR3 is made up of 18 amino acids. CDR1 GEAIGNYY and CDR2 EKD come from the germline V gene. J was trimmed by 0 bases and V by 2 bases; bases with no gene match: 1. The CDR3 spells CACDILGDTSWDTRQMFF. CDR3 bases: TGTGCCTGTGACATACTGGGGGATACCTCCTGGGACACCCGACAGATGTTTTTC.

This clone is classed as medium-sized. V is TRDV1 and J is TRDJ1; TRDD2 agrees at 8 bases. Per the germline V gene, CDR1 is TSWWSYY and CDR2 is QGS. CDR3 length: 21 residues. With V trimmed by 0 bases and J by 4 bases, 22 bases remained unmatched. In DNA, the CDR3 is TGTGCTCTTGGGGAACTCTCCGCTCTTCCTACCCGCTGGCCGAGTCACGATAAACTCATCTTT. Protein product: CALGELSALPTRWPSHDKLIF.

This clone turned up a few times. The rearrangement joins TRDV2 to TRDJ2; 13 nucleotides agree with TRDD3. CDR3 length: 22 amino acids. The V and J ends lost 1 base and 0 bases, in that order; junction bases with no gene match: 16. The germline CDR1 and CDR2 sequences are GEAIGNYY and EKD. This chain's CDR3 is CACDTGLLGDTHTRSLTAQLFF. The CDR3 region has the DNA TGTGCCTGTGACACGGGGCTACTGGGGGATACGCATACGCGATCTTTGACAGCACAACTCTTCTTT.

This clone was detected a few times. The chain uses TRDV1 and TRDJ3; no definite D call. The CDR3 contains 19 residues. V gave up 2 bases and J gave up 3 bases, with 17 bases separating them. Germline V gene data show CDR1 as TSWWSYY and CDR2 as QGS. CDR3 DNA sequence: TGTGCTCTTGGGGAATGCTACAAACGTTACTGCTGGGACACCCGACAGATGTTTTTC. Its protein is CALGECYKRYCWDTRQMFF.

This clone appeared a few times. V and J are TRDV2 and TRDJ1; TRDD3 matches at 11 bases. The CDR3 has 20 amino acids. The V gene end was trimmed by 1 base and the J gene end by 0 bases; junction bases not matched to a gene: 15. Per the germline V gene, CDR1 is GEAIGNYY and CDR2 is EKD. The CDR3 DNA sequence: TGTGCCTGTGACACGTTGAATACTGGGGGATATAGCCACTACACCGATAAACTCATCTTT. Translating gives CACDTLNTGGYSHYTDKLIF.

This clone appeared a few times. The CDR3 here is CALGGCLLGTTYTDKLIF. The CDR3 DNA is TGTGCTCTTGGGGGCTGTTTACTGGGGACGACGTACACCGATAAACTCATCTTT. V and J are TRDV1 and TRDJ1; 7 bases are shared with TRDD3. The CDR3 length is 18 residues. The J segment lost 0 bases and the V segment lost 4 bases, leaving 14 bases of the junction unmatched. Germline CDR1 reads TSWWSYY; CDR2 reads QGS.

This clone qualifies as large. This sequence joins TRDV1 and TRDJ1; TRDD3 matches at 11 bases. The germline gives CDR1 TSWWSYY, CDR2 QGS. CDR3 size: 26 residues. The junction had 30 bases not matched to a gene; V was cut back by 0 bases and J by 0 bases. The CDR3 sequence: CALGELTGLPTYSVGDTKLYTDKLIF. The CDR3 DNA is TGTGCTCTTGGGGAACTAACCGGCCTTCCTACGTACTCTGTGGGGGATACGAAATTGTACACCGATAAACTCATCTTT.

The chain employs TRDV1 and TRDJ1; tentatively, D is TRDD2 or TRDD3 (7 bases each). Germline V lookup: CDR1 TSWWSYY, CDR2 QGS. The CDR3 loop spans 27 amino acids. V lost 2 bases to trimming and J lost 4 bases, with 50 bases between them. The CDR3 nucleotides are TGTGCTCTTGGGGAAAGTTCTCCGATTCCTACGTTGTTGGGGGAAGGGGCGTCTCCGTCGGATGGCGATAAACTCATCTTT. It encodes CALGESSPIPTLLGEGASPSDGDKLIF.

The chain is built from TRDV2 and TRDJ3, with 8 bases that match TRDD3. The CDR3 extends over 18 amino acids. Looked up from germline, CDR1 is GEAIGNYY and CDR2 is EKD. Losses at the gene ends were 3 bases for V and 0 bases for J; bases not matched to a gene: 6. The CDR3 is CACDGMGDRSWDTRQMFF. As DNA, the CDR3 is TGTGCCTGTGACGGAATGGGGGATCGCTCCTGGGACACCCGACAGATGTTTTTC.

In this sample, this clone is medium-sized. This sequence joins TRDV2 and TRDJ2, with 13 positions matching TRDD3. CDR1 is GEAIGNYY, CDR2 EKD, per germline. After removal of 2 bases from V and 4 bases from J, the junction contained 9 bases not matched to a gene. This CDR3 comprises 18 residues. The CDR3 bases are TGTGCCTGTGACAAAGTACTGGGGGATACGCGGGAGACAGCACAACTCTTCTTT. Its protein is CACDKVLGDTRETAQLFF.

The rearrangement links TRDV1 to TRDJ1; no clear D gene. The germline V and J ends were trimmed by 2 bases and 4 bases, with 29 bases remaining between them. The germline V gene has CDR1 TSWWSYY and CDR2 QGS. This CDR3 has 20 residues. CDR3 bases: TGTGCTCTTGGGGAAAACAGTCAGGGGTCATACTCAATTAGTAGCGATAAACTCATCTTT. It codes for CALGENSQGSYSISSDKLIF.

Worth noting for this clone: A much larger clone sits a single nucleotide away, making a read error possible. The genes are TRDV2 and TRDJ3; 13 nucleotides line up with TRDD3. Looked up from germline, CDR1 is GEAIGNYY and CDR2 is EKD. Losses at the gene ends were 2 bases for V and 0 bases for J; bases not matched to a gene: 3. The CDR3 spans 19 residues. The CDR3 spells CACDILGDTRSWDTRQMFF. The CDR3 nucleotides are TGTGCCTGTGACATACTGGGGGATACGCGCTCCTGGGACACCCGACAGATGTTTTTC.

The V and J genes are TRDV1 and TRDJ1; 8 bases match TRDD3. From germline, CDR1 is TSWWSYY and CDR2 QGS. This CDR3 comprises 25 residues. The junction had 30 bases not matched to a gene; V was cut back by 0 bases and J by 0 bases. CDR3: CALGELDRWFLTQWTGGRYTDKLIF. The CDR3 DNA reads TGTGCTCTTGGGGAACTAGATCGATGGTTCTTAACCCAGTGGACTGGGGGTCGGTACACCGATAAACTCATCTTT.

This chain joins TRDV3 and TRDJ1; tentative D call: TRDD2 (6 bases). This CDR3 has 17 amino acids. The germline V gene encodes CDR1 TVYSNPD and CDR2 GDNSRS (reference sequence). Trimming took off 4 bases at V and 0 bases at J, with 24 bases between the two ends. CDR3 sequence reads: CAWGPSRGLFYTDKLIF. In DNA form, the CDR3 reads TGTGCCTGGGGGCCTTCCCGCGGCCTCTTTTACACCGATAAACTCATCTTT.

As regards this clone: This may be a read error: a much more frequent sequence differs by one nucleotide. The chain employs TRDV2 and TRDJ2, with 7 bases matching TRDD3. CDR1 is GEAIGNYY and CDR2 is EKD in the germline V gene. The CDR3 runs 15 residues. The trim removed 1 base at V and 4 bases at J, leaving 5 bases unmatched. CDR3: CACDTGGASTAQLFF. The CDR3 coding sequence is TGTGCCTGTGACACTGGGGGAGCTTCGACAGCACAACTCTTCTTT.

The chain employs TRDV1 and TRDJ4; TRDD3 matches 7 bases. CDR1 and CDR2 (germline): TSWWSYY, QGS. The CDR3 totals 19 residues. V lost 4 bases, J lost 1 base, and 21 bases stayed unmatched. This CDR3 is CALGVLAPRRYWGYRPLIF. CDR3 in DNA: TGTGCTCTTGGGGTTCTCGCCCCGCGACGTTACTGGGGTTACAGACCCCTGATCTTT.

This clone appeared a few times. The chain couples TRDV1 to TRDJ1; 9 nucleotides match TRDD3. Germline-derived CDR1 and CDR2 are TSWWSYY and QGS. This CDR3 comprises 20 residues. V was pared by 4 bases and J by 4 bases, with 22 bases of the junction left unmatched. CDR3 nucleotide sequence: TGTGCTCTTGGGGCATCTACGATGGATACTGGGGATACGGAGTGCGATAAACTCATCTTT. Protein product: CALGASTMDTGDTECDKLIF.

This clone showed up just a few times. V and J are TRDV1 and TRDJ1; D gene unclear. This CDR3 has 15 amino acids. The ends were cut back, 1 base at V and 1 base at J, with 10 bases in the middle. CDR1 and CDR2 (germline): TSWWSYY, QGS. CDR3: CALGERAAGTDKLIF. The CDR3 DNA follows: TGTGCTCTTGGGGAACGGGCCGCCGGCACCGATAAACTCATCTTT.

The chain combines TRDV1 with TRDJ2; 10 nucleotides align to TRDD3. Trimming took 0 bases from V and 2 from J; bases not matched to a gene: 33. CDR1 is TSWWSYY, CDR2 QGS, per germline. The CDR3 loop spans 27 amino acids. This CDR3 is CALGELVFVPLFVLGDPHVLLTAQLFF. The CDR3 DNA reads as TGTGCTCTTGGGGAACTAGTCTTCGTTCCCCTATTTGTACTGGGGGATCCTCACGTGTTATTGACAGCACAACTCTTCTTT.